A selection of T cell receptor beta chains follows, all from one sample in a study of T cells in Graves' hyperthyroidism and ophthalmopathy. TCRdb re-called the multiplex PCR reads through MiXCR, storing one row per CDR3 protein. The data show fewer than 250,000 distinct CDR3 sequences, with 15% to 20% seen just once and around 52% held by the top ten. Specimen: blood. The receptors originated from a man aged 50-60 years with Graves' hyperthyroidism. CDR3s include the opening cysteine and the closing phenylalanine or tryptophan. The D gene is left open where the match is weak. Rows give clone size only sometimes, using once, few, many, or a class for an expanded clone.

v_call,clone_size,j_call,d_call,cdr3_nt,cdr3_aa
TRBV16,few,TRBJ2-3,.,TGTGCCAGCAGCCAGTCGAGGCAGGGAACGGATACGCAGTATTTT,CASSQSRQGTDTQYF
TRBV20-1,many,TRBJ2-7,.,TGCAGTGCTAGATACGGGACTGGGTTGAACGAGCAGTACTTC,CSARYGTGLNEQYF
TRBV27,many,TRBJ2-1,.,TGTGCCCGGTACAATGAGCAGTTCTTC,CARYNEQFF
TRBV28,many,TRBJ1-5,.,TGTGCCAGCAGTTTACGACCGGGGGATGGACAGCCCCAGCATTTT,CASSLRPGDGQPQHF
TRBV11-3,many,TRBJ2-1,.,TGTGCCAGCAGCTCTAGATGGGCGCTAGCATTGACGGATGAGCAGTTCTTC,CASSSRWALALTDEQFF
TRBV18,many,TRBJ2-5,.,TGTGCCAGCTCAAGGGCAGAAGAGACCCAGTACTTC,CASSRAEETQYF
TRBV6-2/TRBV6-3,.,TRBJ2-6,.,TGTGCCAGCAGCAACCGATGGAGCTCTGGGGCCAACGTCCTGACTTTC,CASSNRWSSGANVLTF
TRBV7-9,.,TRBJ1-1,TRBD1,TGTGCCAGCAGCTCAGTGCCAGGGGGATACCCGAACACTGAAGCTTTCTTT,CASSSVPGGYPNTEAFF
TRBV5-1,many,TRBJ2-7,.,TGCGCCAGCAGCCCGTCACGCGGGATGACCTACGAGCAGTACTTC,CASSPSRGMTYEQYF
TRBV6-2/TRBV6-3,.,TRBJ2-7,.,TGTGCCAGCAGCCTACGCACCATCGGGACTCTCGTCTCCTACGAGCAGTACTTC,CASSLRTIGTLVSYEQYF
TRBV7-9,many,TRBJ2-7,TRBD2,TGTGCCAGCAGCTTTTTAGCGGGAAATTACGAGCAGTACTTC,CASSFLAGNYEQYF
TRBV27,.,TRBJ2-3,.,TGTGCCAGCAGACAGATTATTGGGGCCACGACAGATACGCAGTATTTT,CASRQIIGATTDTQYF
TRBV28,.,TRBJ1-1,.,TGTGCCAGCAGCCTTTGGGCAGGAGGGCTGAACACTGAAGCTTTCTTT,CASSLWAGGLNTEAFF
TRBV6-1,.,TRBJ2-1,TRBD1,TGTGCCAGCAGCCCCCCAGGGGGACCACCGAATGAGCAGTTCTTC,CASSPPGGPPNEQFF
TRBV5-6,.,TRBJ2-3,TRBD2,TGTGCCAGCAGCTTCCTCGAGACTAGCGGGAGATCCACAGATACGCAGTATTTT,CASSFLETSGRSTDTQYF
TRBV4-3,.,TRBJ2-1,TRBD2,TGCGCCAGCAGCCCACTAGCGGGGGAATACAATGAGCAGTTCTTC,CASSPLAGEYNEQFF
TRBV18,many,TRBJ1-4,.,TGTGCCAGCTCAACTCACCCCACTAATGAAAAACTGTTTTTT,CASSTHPTNEKLFF
TRBV11-2,few,TRBJ2-5,.,TGTGCCAGCAGCGCCCTGGGCGACCAAGAGACCCAGTACTTC,CASSALGDQETQYF
TRBV2,.,TRBJ2-7,.,TGTGCCAGCAGTAGAAGCGCCTCCTACGAGCAGTACTTC,CASSRSASYEQYF
TRBV24-1,.,TRBJ2-1,.,TGTGCCACCAGTGATTTTCGACAGGCGTACAATGAGCAGTTCTTC,CATSDFRQAYNEQFF
TRBV11-3,.,TRBJ2-3,.,TGTGTCAGCAGCTTGGACAGAACAGATACGCAGTATTTT,CVSSLDRTDTQYF
TRBV3-1,many,TRBJ1-2,TRBD1,TGTGCCAGCAGCCAGCGCGGGGGACAGCCCCTCTATGGCTACACCTTC,CASSQRGGQPLYGYTF
TRBV20-1,.,TRBJ1-5,.,TGCAGTGCTAGAGATTCTGGCAGGGAGGGCAATCAGCCCCAGCATTTT,CSARDSGREGNQPQHF
TRBV12-3/TRBV12-4,many,TRBJ2-7,TRBD2,TGTGCCAGCACCGGGACTAGGACTCTCGAGCAGTACTTC,CASTGTRTLEQYF
TRBV5-1,few,TRBJ2-1,TRBD1,TGCGCCAGCAGCTTTAGTCAGGGGGTAGGTGAGCAGTTCTTC,CASSFSQGVGEQFF
TRBV20-1,many,TRBJ1-2,.,TGCAGTGCCAGCCCTATTACCCTGGCACAGGGCGACTACACCTTC,CSASPITLAQGDYTF
TRBV6-5,few,TRBJ2-3,.,TGTGCCAGCAGTTACTCGACAGCAGATGGAGATACGCAGTATTTT,CASSYSTADGDTQYF
TRBV12-3/TRBV12-4,few,TRBJ2-2,TRBD2,TGTGCCAGCAGTTTAGGACTAGCGGGGGCGAACACCGGGAAGCTGTTTTTT,CASSLGLAGANTGKLFF
TRBV4-1,.,TRBJ1-2,TRBD1,TGCGCCAGCAGCCAAATTGGACAGGCTACTAACTATGGCTACACCTTC,CASSQIGQATNYGYTF
TRBV28,.,TRBJ2-3,TRBD2,TGTGCCAGCAGTATACTAGCGGGAGGGTCCACAGATACGCAGTATTTT,CASSILAGGSTDTQYF
TRBV6-2/TRBV6-3,.,TRBJ2-2,.,TGTGCCAGCAGTTACTACGGGCCAAACACCGGGGAGCTGTTTTTT,CASSYYGPNTGELFF
TRBV20-1,few,TRBJ1-4,TRBD1,TGCAGTGCGCCGGACAGGGTTACACAAAAACTGTTTTTT,CSAPDRVTQKLFF
TRBV28,few,TRBJ1-2,.,TGTGCCAGCAGCCCCTTAGGGGCCGAGGCCTATGGCTACACCTTC,CASSPLGAEAYGYTF
TRBV6-5,many,TRBJ2-3,TRBD2,TGTGCCAGCAGTTACCCTAGCGGGAATGGCACAGATACGCAGTATTTT,CASSYPSGNGTDTQYF
TRBV3-1,many,TRBJ2-2,.,TGTGCCAGCAGCCGTGGTGGGGAGCTGTTTTTT,CASSRGGELFF
TRBV5-1,.,TRBJ2-1,TRBD2,TGCGCCAGCGGACTAGCGGGAGGGTACAATGAGCAGTTCTTC,CASGLAGGYNEQFF
TRBV20-1,.,TRBJ2-2,.,TGCAGTGCTAGAGAGACAGTTAACACCGGGGAGCTGTTTTTT,CSARETVNTGELFF
TRBV9,.,TRBJ2-1,.,TGTGCCAGCAGCGTCCAGGGTGGGCACTACAATGAGCAGTTCTTC,CASSVQGGHYNEQFF
TRBV18,many,TRBJ2-7,.,TGTGCCAGCTCACCTCCGGACAGCTCCTACGAGCAGTACTTC,CASSPPDSSYEQYF
TRBV24-1,.,TRBJ1-5,.,TGTGCCACCAGTGAGGCAGACAATCAGCCCCAGCATTTT,CATSEADNQPQHF
TRBV5-1,many,TRBJ2-7,TRBD1,TGCGCCAGCAGCAGACTACAGGGGTCGGGCTACGAGCAGTACTTC,CASSRLQGSGYEQYF
TRBV10-3,many,TRBJ2-1,TRBD2,TGTGCCATCCGGAACTTCGGGGGAGGGCCGAATGAGCAGTTCTTC,CAIRNFGGGPNEQFF
TRBV29-1,many,TRBJ1-1,TRBD1,TGCAGCGTTGAAGGTCGGACAGGGGCATACTCTGAAGCTTTCTTT,CSVEGRTGAYSEAFF
TRBV5-1,many,TRBJ1-4,.,TGCGCCAGCAGCTTGGGAGCAACTAATGAAAAACTGTTTTTT,CASSLGATNEKLFF
TRBV7-9,.,TRBJ2-7,TRBD2,TGTGCCAGCTCTGGGTTAGCGGGACCCTACGAGCAGTACTTC,CASSGLAGPYEQYF
TRBV3-1,many,TRBJ1-1,TRBD1,TGTGCCAGCAGCCAAGAGGTGACAGGGCGAGCTTTCTTT,CASSQEVTGRAFF
TRBV19,.,TRBJ2-5,TRBD2,TGTGCCAGTAGTATGACGACTAGCGGAGGAGGGGAGGAGACCCAGTACTTC,CASSMTTSGGGEETQYF
TRBV7-7,many,TRBJ2-5,.,TGTGCTAGCAGCTTGGGTTTCCAAGAGACCCAGTACTTC,CASSLGFQETQYF
TRBV9,.,TRBJ2-7,TRBD2,TGTGCCAGCAGCTTGGGGACTAGCGGCGAGGAGCAGTACTTC,CASSLGTSGEEQYF
TRBV18,many,TRBJ2-1,TRBD2,TGTGCCAGCTCAACCCCGGGACTAGCGTTTGAGCAGTTCTTC,CASSTPGLAFEQFF
TRBV12-3/TRBV12-4,many,TRBJ1-2,TRBD1,TGTGCCAGCAGTCCCCGGACAGGGGTGGACTATGGCTACACCTTC,CASSPRTGVDYGYTF
TRBV10-3,few,TRBJ2-2,.,TGTGCCATCAGTGCTACAGGGTCCGCCGGGGAGCTGTTTTTT,CAISATGSAGELFF